One sample yielded the 14 T cell receptor beta chains listed below, sequenced in a study of yellow fever vaccine responses in identical twins. TCRdb reprocessed the RT-PCR reads via MiXCR and lists one record per CDR3 protein. The top ten clones hold roughly 6.2% of a sample with some 2,000 distinct CDR3 sequences, 25% to 35% of them seen once. The sequencing here drew on T cells from blood (PBMCs), unsorted or a sorted subset (not recorded which), taken before or after yellow fever vaccination (not recorded which). The receptor set was obtained from a woman aged 18-35 years who received the yellow fever vaccine.

The chain couples TRBV5-1 to TRBJ2-7; D possibly matches TRBD1 or TRBD2 (7 bases each). Germline assignment: CDR1 SGHRS and CDR2 YFSETQ. The CDR3 length is 14 residues. V lost 4 bases and J lost 1, with 12 bases in between. CDR3 sequence reads: CASSQQGGSYEQYF. In DNA, the CDR3 is TGCGCCAGCAGCCAGCAGGGGGGGTCCTACGAGCAGTACTTC.

The CDR3 DNA follows: TGCAGCGTTGGTCTAGCGGGATCCTACGAGCAGTACTTC. The encoded protein is CSVGLAGSYEQYF. The chain links TRBV29-1 to TRBJ2-7, with 9 bases aligning to TRBD2. The CDR3 runs 13 residues. Trimming removed 4 bases from V and 1 base from J; junction bases left unmatched: 2. Germline CDR1 and CDR2: SQVTM and ANQGSEA.

This clonotype was seen only a few times. This chain uses TRBV12-3 or TRBV12-4 with TRBJ2-7; the D is unclear. V was trimmed by 5 bases and J by 4 bases, leaving 6 bases between them. The CDR3 spans 11 residues. This CDR3 reads CASSTVYEQYF. CDR3 nucleotides: TGTGCCAGCAGTACAGTATACGAGCAGTACTTC.

The rearrangement joins TRBV11-2 to TRBJ2-3; D gene uncertain. The CDR3 runs 14 residues. V lost 4 bases to trimming and J lost 4 bases, with 12 bases between them. The germline gives CDR1 SGHAT, CDR2 FQNNGV. The CDR3 spells CASSSLNPPDTQYF. The CDR3 nucleotides are TGTGCCAGCAGCTCCCTTAACCCCCCAGATACGCAGTATTTT. Using reference TRBV11-2 and TRBJ2-3 for the parts outside the CDR3, the full variable domain is EAGVAQSPRYKIIEKRQSVAFWCNPISGHATLYWYQQILGQGPKLLIQFQNNGVVDDSQLPKDRFSAERLKGVDSTLKIQPAKLEDSAVYLCASSSLNPPDTQYFGPGTRLTVL.

This chain uses TRBV10-1 with TRBJ2-2; 12 bases map to TRBD2. The junction had 9 bases not matched to a gene; V was cut back by 0 bases and J by 7 bases. CDR1 and CDR2 (germline): WNHNN, SYGVQD (reference sequence). The CDR3 consists of 18 residues. CDR3 sequence reads: CASSESTGLAGSDGELFF. As DNA, the CDR3 is TGCGCCAGCAGTGAGTCTACCGGACTAGCGGGATCGGACGGGGAGCTGTTTTTT.

This clonotype was detected a few times. This chain connects TRBV2 to TRBJ2-7; weak D call: TRBD1 (5 bases). The germline V and J ends were trimmed by 9 bases and 0 bases, with 12 bases remaining between them. Germline loops: CDR1 SNHLY, CDR2 FYNNEI. There are 13 residues in the CDR3. The CDR3 DNA sequence: TGTGCCAGAGGACAAACCCGCTCCTACGAGCAGTACTTC. This encodes CARGQTRSYEQYF.

This sequence joins TRBV11-1 and TRBJ1-2; D is unclear. This CDR3 has 15 residues. Germline V CDR1 and CDR2: SGHAT, FQDESV (reference sequence). Trimming removed 5 bases from V and 7 bases from J, with 20 bases in between. The DNA for the CDR3 is TGTGCCAGCAGCGCCCGGGATCCTCGGATTTTTGGCTACACCTTC. The encoded protein is CASSARDPRIFGYTF. The whole variable domain, remainder taken from reference TRBV11-1 and TRBJ1-2, is EAEVAQSPRYKITEKSQAVAFWCDPISGHATLYWYRQILGQGPELLVQFQDESVVDDSQLPKDRFSAERLKGVDSTLKIQPAELGDSAMYLCASSARDPRIFGYTFGSGTRLTVV.

The J gene is TRBJ2-2, the V gene TRBV11-1, with 10 bases fitting TRBD2. Germline lookup yields CDR1 SGHAT and CDR2 FQDESV (reference sequence). The trim removed 4 bases at V and 6 bases at J, leaving 8 bases unmatched. The CDR3 contains 16 residues. The CDR3 DNA reads TGTGCCAGCAGCTCTTTAGCGGGGGGCCGGTCCGGGGAGCTGTTTTTT. It specifies CASSSLAGGRSGELFF.

This clonotype was counted between two and nine times. The chain has TRBV7-6 and TRBJ2-7; the D is unclear. This CDR3 spans 13 amino acids. Between the trimmed V and J ends, which lost 5 bases and 5 bases, there was a span of 13 bases. The germline gives CDR1 SGHVS, CDR2 FNYEAQ. The CDR3 reads CASSKDSFDEQYF. The CDR3 DNA reads TGTGCCAGCAGCAAGGATTCTTTCGACGAGCAGTACTTC.

The chain is built from TRBV14 and TRBJ2-3; a weak D match, TRBD1 (5 bases). This CDR3 has 13 residues. Germline CDR1 and CDR2: SGHDN and FVKESK. V was clipped by 2 bases and J by 5 bases, with 8 bases between them. The CDR3 here is CASSQIQGDTQYF. The CDR3 nucleotides are TGTGCCAGCAGCCAAATTCAGGGAGATACGCAGTATTTT.

This clonotype was recorded a few times. The chain couples TRBV28 to TRBJ2-3, with D perhaps TRBD2 (5 bases). Trimming stripped 8 bases from V and 3 bases from J, with 12 bases between. The CDR3 runs to 13 residues. Germline CDR1 and CDR2: MDHEN and SYDVKM. The CDR3 loop is CASVWERTDTQYF. DNA of the CDR3: TGTGCCAGCGTGTGGGAGAGGACAGATACGCAGTATTTT.

In this sample, this clonotype turned up a few times. The rearrangement joins TRBV29-1 to TRBJ1-1; weak D call: TRBD1 (5 bases). Between the trimmed V and J ends, which lost 3 bases and 3 bases, there was a span of 11 bases. Germline V CDR1 and CDR2: SQVTM, ANQGSEA. This CDR3 contains 13 residues. CDR3 protein: CSVESGGDTEAFF. The CDR3 DNA reads as TGCAGCGTTGAGTCGGGAGGGGACACTGAAGCTTTCTTT.

By sample fraction, this clonotype is large. The chain links TRBV21-1 to TRBJ2-7. TRBV21-1 is classified as a pseudogene. The CDR3 totals 10 residues. For the CDR3, the DNA is TGTGCCACCTTAGGCTACGAGCAGTACTTC. Protein sequence: CATLGYEQYF.

This chain connects TRBV10-3 to TRBJ1-2, with TRBD1 as a possible D gene (5 bases). The CDR3 consists of 13 residues. The V gene's germline CDR1 is ENHRY and CDR2 SYGVKD. V lost 6 bases and J lost 2, with 10 bases in between. For the CDR3, the DNA is TGTGCCATCAGGGACGACAGCAACTATGGCTACACCTTC. It specifies CAIRDDSNYGYTF.